Below are 20 T cell receptor beta chains sequenced from a single sample in a study of shared clonotypes between healthy human individuals. The protocol was immunoSEQ multiplex PCR, while the TCRdb copy is restricted to in-frame clones and leaves out a portion. The table has under 1,100,000 clones, about three quarters seen once. Sequencing was performed on memory CD4+ T cells sorted from blood. The subset is: CD45RA-negative fraction. Every receptor here comes from a man aged 18 to 30 in good health.

This chain uses TRBV20-1 with TRBJ2-7; TRBD1 might be the D (6 bases). Germline CDR1 DFQATT, CDR2 SNEGSKA (reference sequence). V gave up 6 bases and J gave up 3 bases, with 9 bases separating them. The CDR3 covers 11 residues. The CDR3 here is CSANRDYEQYF. Here the CDR3 DNA reads TGCAGTGCCAACAGGGACTACGAGCAGTACTTC.

V gene TRBV2 combines with J gene TRBJ2-7; D perhaps matches TRBD1 (5 bases). The ends were cut back, 6 bases at V and 2 bases at J, with 8 bases in the middle. The CDR3 extends over 12 amino acids. Germline lookup yields CDR1 SNHLY and CDR2 FYNNEI. Here the CDR3 reads CASSTDTYEQYF. DNA for the CDR3: TGTGCCAGCAGCACGGACACCTACGAGCAGTACTTC.

The genes are TRBV2 and TRBJ1-3; D perhaps matches TRBD1 (5 bases). The germline V and J ends were trimmed by 5 bases and 4 bases, with 9 bases remaining between them. The CDR3 has 13 residues. Germline CDR1 is SNHLY and CDR2 is FYNNEI. The CDR3 here is CASSQGPGNTIYF. The CDR3 bases are TGTGCCAGCAGTCAGGGTCCGGGAAACACCATATATTTT.

Of note for this clone: A much larger clone sits a single nucleotide away, making a read error possible. Other DNA sequences of this sample code for an identical CDR3. The chain is built from TRBV9 and TRBJ1-1, with no clear D. The CDR3 extends over 13 amino acids. Trimming shortened V by 0 bases and J by 1 base, and 4 bases separated the two germline ends. The germline V gene has CDR1 SGDLS and CDR2 YYNGEE. CDR3 coding DNA: TGTGCCAGCAGCGTAGCTGGGAACACTGAAGCTTTCTTT. It encodes CASSVAGNTEAFF.

The rearrangement links TRBV6-1 to TRBJ2-3; the match to TRBD2 covers 13 bases. This CDR3 region has 16 residues. CDR1 and CDR2 (germline): MNHNS, SASEGT. Germline trimming cut 4 bases from V and 4 bases from J; bases unmatched to any gene: 5. CDR3 in DNA: TGTGCCAGCAGTGGGGCTACTAGCGGGGGGGCAGATACGCAGTATTTT. Its protein is CASSGATSGGADTQYF.

The rearrangement uses TRBV19 and TRBJ1-5; D gene ambiguous. The germline gives CDR1 LNHDA, CDR2 SQIVND (reference sequence). This CDR3 has 13 residues. V was cut by 5 bases and J by 11 bases, with 16 bases left in between. The CDR3 here is CASSDGAAWTQHF. The CDR3 region has the DNA TGTGCCAGTAGTGACGGAGCGGCCTGGACCCAGCATTTT.

The chain joins TRBV9 to TRBJ2-2; 10 bases fit TRBD2. V lost 0 bases, J lost 6 bases, and 5 bases stayed unmatched. CDR3 length equals 16 residues. Germline V lookup: CDR1 SGDLS, CDR2 YYNGEE. CDR3 loop: CASSVAIAGGAGELFF. CDR3 bases: TGTGCCAGCAGCGTAGCGATAGCGGGGGGTGCCGGGGAGCTGTTTTTT.

This clone was found many times. The chain recombines TRBV5-1 with TRBJ2-3, with 7 positions matching TRBD2. V trimming: 3 bases; J trimming: 5 bases; junction bases outside the gene matches: 9. This CDR3 spans 15 amino acids. The germline V gene encodes CDR1 SGHRS and CDR2 YFSETQ. CDR3 region: CASSSLRSGGDTQYF. The CDR3 DNA reads TGCGCCAGCAGCTCCCTACGGTCGGGAGGAGATACGCAGTATTTT.

The chain recombines TRBV7-3 with TRBJ2-3, with 7 bases matching TRBD2. The CDR3 spans 16 residues. Germline CDR1 SGHTA, CDR2 FQGTGA. Trimming removed 2 bases from V and 6 bases from J; junction bases left unmatched: 11. The CDR3 nucleotides read TGTGCCAGCAGCTTACGTCCCGGGGGGAAAGGGGATACGCAGTATTTT. This codes for CASSLRPGGKGDTQYF.

J is TRBJ1-1 and V is TRBV5-1; D may be TRBD1 (5 bases). The CDR3 is 16 residues long. Germline assignment: CDR1 SGHRS and CDR2 YFSETQ. V was pared by 1 base and J by 1 base, with 14 bases between. CDR3: CASSLFQGETNTEAFF. CDR3 nucleotide sequence: TGCGCCAGCAGCTTGTTTCAGGGTGAGACGAACACTGAAGCTTTCTTT.

This chain connects TRBV27 to TRBJ1-5; no clear D gene. The CDR3 extends over 15 amino acids. Germline loops: CDR1 MNHEY, CDR2 SMNVEV (reference sequence). Trimming removed 5 bases from V and 2 bases from J, with 13 bases in between. The CDR3 coding sequence is TGTGCCAGCAGTGGTGGAACAGAGGGCAATCAGCCCCAGCATTTT. Its translation: CASSGGTEGNQPQHF.

The rearrangement joins TRBV19 to TRBJ2-5; D may be TRBD2 (6 bases). Trimming shortened V by 3 bases and J by 4 bases, and 15 bases separated the two germline ends. The CDR3 is 15 amino acids. Germline V gene sequence: CDR1 LNHDA, CDR2 SQIVND (reference sequence). The CDR3 is CASSIQGGKGETQYF. CDR3 sequence (DNA): TGTGCCAGTAGTATCCAGGGCGGGAAAGGAGAGACCCAGTACTTC.

V usage is TRBV5-4 and J usage is TRBJ2-2, with 7 nucleotides matching TRBD1. The CDR3 consists of 16 residues. Germline lookup yields CDR1 SGHNT and CDR2 YYREEE (reference sequence). J was trimmed by 0 bases and V by 1 base; bases with no gene match: 3. The CDR3 DNA is TGTGCCAGCAGCTTGCCCGGGACAGCGAACACCGGGGAGCTGTTTTTT. Translation gives CASSLPGTANTGELFF.

CDR3: CASSQTTGLGQYF. The CDR3 DNA reads TGTGCCAGCAGCCAGACGACAGGGCTCGGGCAGTACTTC. This chain links TRBV13 with TRBJ2-7, with 7 positions matching TRBD1. V was clipped by 5 bases and J by 9 bases; unmatched bases: 10. The CDR3 totals 13 residues. Germline CDR1 PRHDT, CDR2 FYEKMQ (reference sequence). Complete variable domain (other parts from reference TRBV13 and TRBJ2-7): AAGVIQSPRHLIKEKRETATLKCYPIPRHDTVYWYQQGPGQDPQFLISFYEKMQSDKGSIPDRFSAQQFSDYHSELNMSSLELGDSALYFCASSQTTGLGQYFGPGTRLTVT.

This clone was seen more than once but under ten times. This chain links TRBV7-2 with TRBJ2-1, with D perhaps being TRBD1 or TRBD2 (6 bases each). V lost 1 base and J 3 bases, leaving 10 bases between the germline ends. CDR3 length: 15 residues. The germline gives CDR1 SGHTA, CDR2 FQGNSA. In DNA form, the CDR3 reads TGTGCCAGCAGCTTAGGGGGGGCCCACTACAATGAGCAGTTCTTC. The encoded protein is CASSLGGAHYNEQFF.

The J gene is TRBJ2-5, the V gene TRBV7-8; 7 nucleotides agree with TRBD1. CDR1 is SGHVS, CDR2 FQNEAQ, per germline. The CDR3 runs 13 residues. V lost 5 bases, J lost 5 bases, and 5 bases stayed unmatched. CDR3 sequence reads: CASSRGQLETQYF. The CDR3 nucleotides read TGTGCCAGCAGCAGGGGGCAGTTGGAGACCCAGTACTTC.

This clone has only one observation. The chain recombines TRBV5-1 with TRBJ2-7, with TRBD1 identical over 9 bases. Germline lookup yields CDR1 SGHRS and CDR2 YFSETQ. V dropped 1 base and J dropped 3; count of bases not matched to a gene: 5. The CDR3 runs to 15 residues. The CDR3 nucleotides are TGCGCCAGCAGCTTGCTGGGGACAGGGAACTACGAGCAGTACTTC. Protein product: CASSLLGTGNYEQYF.

The chain combines TRBV4-3 with TRBJ2-3; a possible D gene is TRBD2 (5 bases). The CDR3 extends over 14 amino acids. Germline V CDR1 and CDR2: LGHNA, YSLEER. Deletions cut 2 bases from V and 6 bases from J, with 12 bases between. The CDR3 loop reads CASSQNERGDTQYF. The CDR3 nucleotides read TGCGCCAGCAGCCAAAACGAGCGAGGGGATACGCAGTATTTT.

Notes on this clone: A junction end diverges from the germline sequence, so it may reflect a read error. The J gene is TRBJ1-4, the V gene TRBV6-1; 7 bases fit TRBD1. CDR1 and CDR2 from the germline V gene are MNHNS and SASEGT. This CDR3 is built from 12 residues. DNA for the CDR3: TGTGCCAGCAGTGAAGGGACAGGCCATCCCCTTTTT. Protein: CASSEGTGHPLF.

CDR3 in amino acids: CASSPGTGSNQPQHF. The CDR3, as DNA: TGTGCCAGCAGCCCGGGGACAGGGAGCAATCAGCCCCAGCATTTT. The chain uses TRBV5-8 and TRBJ1-5; 9 nucleotides align to TRBD1. The V gene end was trimmed by 4 bases and the J gene end by 1 base; junction bases not matched to a gene: 3. The length of the CDR3 is 15 residues. Per the germline V gene, CDR1 is SGHTS and CDR2 is YDEGEE.